One and the same sample provided the 27 T cell receptor beta chains below, sequenced in a study of T cell responses to AZD1222 COVID-19 vaccine. Profiling relied on immunoSEQ multiplex PCR, and the TCRdb table lists in-frame clones only, not all of them. The table lists under 200,000 clones, around 87% of them singletons. The sequencing used peripheral blood, collected on day 0 of MenACWY control vaccination. These receptor sequences come from an adult in good health.

J is TRBJ1-2 and V is TRBV28, with TRBD1 identical over 8 bases. Germline V gene data show CDR1 as MDHEN and CDR2 as SYDVKM. The CDR3 extends over 15 amino acids. J was trimmed by 4 bases and V by 3 bases; bases with no gene match: 7. The CDR3 loop is CASSLAGGSVYGYTF. The DNA of the CDR3 is TGTGCCAGCAGTTTGGCAGGGGGCTCCGTCTATGGCTACACCTTC.

The rearrangement links TRBV24-1 to TRBJ1-5; tentatively, D is TRBD1 (5 bases). The CDR3 runs to 15 residues. The germline gives CDR1 KGHDR, CDR2 SFDVKD. V was pared by 6 bases and J by 4 bases, with 15 bases between. In nucleotides, the CDR3 is TGTGCCACCAGTAGTCCCGGGACGGGTAATCAGCCCCAGCATTTT. Its translation is CATSSPGTGNQPQHF.

V gene TRBV28 combines with J gene TRBJ1-2; tentatively, D is TRBD1 (6 bases). V lost 8 bases and J lost 4, with 17 bases in between. In germline, CDR1 is MDHEN, CDR2 SYDVKM. The CDR3 contains 14 residues. CDR3 coding DNA: TGTGCCAGCTTTGCGGGGGCGCGGGGCTATGGCTACACCTTC. Translation: CASFAGARGYGYTF.

The V gene is TRBV5-8, the J gene TRBJ1-2; maybe TRBD1 (5 bases). Trimming took off 4 bases at V and 8 bases at J, with 15 bases between the two ends. The CDR3 loop spans 13 amino acids. Germline CDR1 SGHTS, CDR2 YDEGEE. The CDR3 bases are TGTGCCAGCAGCCCCGGGACTGGGAGAGGCTACACCTTC. Translating gives CASSPGTGRGYTF.

This clone was counted once. The rearrangement links TRBV25-1 to TRBJ1-4, with 8 positions matching TRBD1. This CDR3 comprises 14 residues. Germline V gene sequence: CDR1 MGHDK, CDR2 SYGVNS. J lost 8 bases, V lost 2 bases, and 4 bases had no gene match. CDR3 DNA sequence: TGTGCCAGCAGTGAAGACAGGGGTGGGGAAAAACTGTTTTTT. It codes for CASSEDRGGEKLFF. The full variable domain, its missing parts supplied by reference TRBV25-1 and TRBJ1-4, is EADIYQTPRYLVIGTGKKITLECSQTMGHDKMYWYQQDPGMELHLIHYSYGVNSTEKGDLSSESTVSRIRTEHFPLTLESARPSHTSQYLCASSEDRGGEKLFFGSGTQLSVL.

The gene calls are TRBV18 and TRBJ1-2; D is unresolved. Germline lookup yields CDR1 KGHSH and CDR2 LQKENI. Trimming removed 2 bases from V and 4 bases from J, with 17 bases in between. The CDR3 is 16 residues long. The CDR3 region is CASSPMMSTSIYGYTF. The DNA of the CDR3 is TGTGCCAGCTCACCAATGATGAGCACCTCTATCTATGGCTACACCTTC.

V gene TRBV6-5 combines with J gene TRBJ1-2; D not resolved. Deletions cut 6 bases from V and 8 bases from J, with 13 bases between. This CDR3 is 12 amino acids long. CDR1 is MNHEY and CDR2 is SVGAGI in the germline V gene. The CDR3 bases are TGTGCCAGCAGGGACGACTCCGGCGGCTACACCTTC. It is translated as CASRDDSGGYTF.

The chain links TRBV5-1 to TRBJ1-1, with no clear D. The CDR3 is 13 residues long. Germline lookup yields CDR1 SGHRS and CDR2 YFSETQ. The V and J ends lost 2 bases and 0 bases respectively, with 5 bases between them. The CDR3 bases are TGCGCCAGCAGCTTTAGTATGAACACTGAAGCTTTCTTT. Amino acids: CASSFSMNTEAFF. Combining the CDR3 with reference TRBV5-1 and TRBJ1-1 gives the whole variable domain KAGVTQTPRYLIKTRGQQVTLSCSPISGHRSVSWYQQTPGQGLQFLFEYFSETQRNKGNFPGRFSGRQFSNSRSEMNVSTLELGDSALYLCASSFSMNTEAFFGQGTRLTVV.

The CDR3 loop reads CASSLFSGTGELFF. In DNA, the CDR3 is TGTGCCAGCAGTTTATTTAGTGGCACCGGGGAGCTGTTTTTT. V usage is TRBV27 and J usage is TRBJ2-2; D is uncertain. The V gene lost 1 base and the J gene lost 4 bases, with 7 bases spanning the gap. CDR3 length: 14 amino acids. CDR1 and CDR2 (germline): MNHEY, SMNVEV (reference sequence).

The chain combines TRBV6-5 with TRBJ2-7, with 8 bases matching TRBD1. Germline V lookup: CDR1 MNHEY, CDR2 SVGAGI. V trimming: 6 bases; J trimming: 4 bases; junction bases outside the gene matches: 2. The CDR3 covers 12 residues. DNA for the CDR3: TGTGCCAGCAGGGACAGGGCTTACGAGCAGTACTTC. Translation: CASRDRAYEQYF.

The chain couples TRBV27 to TRBJ1-6; TRBD1 is a possible D gene (5 bases). Trimming removed 8 bases from V and 8 bases from J, with 22 bases in between. This CDR3 is built from 16 residues. CDR1 and CDR2 from the germline V gene are MNHEY and SMNVEV (reference sequence). CDR3 in DNA: TGTGCCAGCTCCCTGGAGGGACCTACTCAGTATTCACCCCTCCACTTT. Its translation: CASSLEGPTQYSPLHF.

DNA of the CDR3: TGTGCCAGCAGCTCACTAGACAGGGGCCGCAAAACCATGAACACTGAAGCTTTCTTT. The encoded protein is CASSSLDRGRKTMNTEAFF. J is TRBJ1-1 and V is TRBV7-9; 8 bases map to TRBD1. This CDR3 is 19 amino acids long. J gave up 0 bases and V 4 bases, and 16 bases lay outside the gene matches. Germline V lookup: CDR1 SEHNR, CDR2 FQNEAQ (reference sequence).

In this sample, this clone turned up once. V is TRBV30 and J is TRBJ2-7; possible D gene TRBD2, 5 bases. Germline V gene sequence: CDR1 GTSNPN, CDR2 SVGIG (reference sequence). The V end was cut by 0 bases, the J end by 2 bases, with 11 bases between. The CDR3 is 14 residues long. The CDR3 region has the DNA TGTGCCTGGAGTGTACCAGCCGGGGCCTACGAGCAGTACTTC. Encoded protein: CAWSVPAGAYEQYF. Full variable domain (rest looked up from reference TRBV30 and TRBJ2-7): SQTIHQWPATLVQPVGSPLSLECTVEGTSNPNLYWYRQAAGRGLQLLFYSVGIGQISSEVPQNLSASRPQDRQFILSSKKLLLSDSGFYLCAWSVPAGAYEQYFGPGTRLTVT.

The chain recombines TRBV6-2 or TRBV6-3 with TRBJ2-7; D might be TRBD1 or TRBD2, each matching 5 bases. The CDR3 runs 15 residues. V was shortened by 5 bases and J by 7 bases, with 21 bases between the two germline ends. Germline loops: CDR1 MNHEY, CDR2 SVGEGT. The CDR3: CASSTPGRPPWEQYF. The CDR3 region has the DNA TGTGCCAGCAGTACACCGGGACGCCCTCCCTGGGAGCAGTACTTC.

The V and J genes are TRBV12-3 or TRBV12-4 and TRBJ2-1; weak D call: TRBD2 (5 bases). Trimming pared 7 bases from V and 4 bases from J, leaving 8 bases between. CDR3 length: 12 amino acids. The CDR3, as DNA: TGTGCCAGCAACAGCGGATACAATGAGCAGTTCTTC. As protein: CASNSGYNEQFF.

V usage is TRBV28 and J usage is TRBJ1-2; a weak D match, TRBD1 (5 bases). V gave up 3 bases and J gave up 2 bases, with 10 bases separating them. The germline V gene has CDR1 MDHEN and CDR2 SYDVKM. This CDR3 contains 14 residues. The CDR3 sequence: CASSFGTGNYGYTF. The CDR3 DNA sequence: TGTGCCAGCAGTTTCGGGACGGGGAACTATGGCTACACCTTC.

There are a few counts of this clone. The chain joins TRBV6-5 to TRBJ2-3; TRBD1 is a possible D gene (5 bases). The CDR3 runs 13 residues. The V and J ends lost 10 bases and 4 bases respectively, with 15 bases between them. Looked up from germline, CDR1 is MNHEY and CDR2 is SVGAGI. The CDR3 loop is CATSGRKADTQYF. In nucleotides, the CDR3 is TGTGCCACCTCAGGGCGGAAAGCAGATACGCAGTATTTT.

This rearrangement joins TRBV18 to TRBJ2-7, with D possibly being TRBD1 (6 bases). Germline V gene sequence: CDR1 KGHSH, CDR2 LQKENI. V shed 3 bases and J shed 3 bases, with 12 bases lying between them. The CDR3 has 14 residues. This CDR3 is CASSPSRDNYEQYF. The CDR3 DNA sequence: TGTGCCAGCTCACCCTCCCGGGACAACTACGAGCAGTACTTC. Combining the CDR3 with reference TRBV18 and TRBJ2-7 gives the whole variable domain NAGVMQNPRHLVRRRGQEARLRCSPMKGHSHVYWYRQLPEEGLKFMVYLQKENIIDESGMPKERFSAEFPKEGPSILRIQQVVRGDSAAYFCASSPSRDNYEQYFGPGTRLTVT.

The chain uses TRBV9 and TRBJ1-3, with unresolved D. This CDR3 region has 13 residues. Germline lookup yields CDR1 SGDLS and CDR2 YYNGEE. V was shortened by 2 bases and J by 7 bases, with 10 bases between the two germline ends. The CDR3 is CASSVVGRNTIYF. Written as DNA, the CDR3 is TGTGCCAGCAGCGTTGTGGGTAGGAACACCATATATTTT.

This chain joins TRBV4-1 and TRBJ1-2; the D is unclear. Germline CDR1 is MGHRA and CDR2 is YSYEKL. Deletions cut 1 base from V and 8 bases from J, with 14 bases between. The CDR3 runs 14 residues. The CDR3 nucleotides are TGCGCCAGCAGCCAAGTTAGGAAGGGTGACGGCTACACCTTC. Its translation: CASSQVRKGDGYTF.

The chain couples TRBV30 to TRBJ2-1; the match to TRBD2 covers 7 bases. Germline CDR1 and CDR2: GTSNPN and SVGIG (reference sequence). The CDR3 loop spans 17 amino acids. V shed 2 bases and J 4 bases; nucleotides not matched to a gene: 14. The DNA for the CDR3 is TGTGCCTGGAGTCAAAAGGGCCGGGACTACCGATACAATGAGCAGTTCTTC. Its protein is CAWSQKGRDYRYNEQFF.

This clone was counted a few times. The rearrangement links TRBV7-8 to TRBJ2-7, with 7 bases matching TRBD1. Germline V gene sequence: CDR1 SGHVS, CDR2 FQNEAQ. This CDR3 spans 15 amino acids. The trim removed 4 bases at V and 2 bases at J, leaving 8 bases unmatched. CDR3 amino acids: CASSSEQGNTYEQYF. DNA for the CDR3: TGTGCCAGCAGCTCCGAACAGGGGAACACCTACGAGCAGTACTTC.

This rearrangement joins TRBV6-2 or TRBV6-3 to TRBJ2-6; unclear D gene. Deletions cut 4 bases from V and 4 bases from J, with 5 bases between. CDR3 length: 13 amino acids. CDR1 MNHEY and CDR2 SVGEGT come from the germline V gene. CDR3 DNA sequence: TGTGCCAGCAGTTCCACCGGGGCCAACGTCCTGACTTTC. Translated: CASSSTGANVLTF.

This chain connects TRBV7-7 to TRBJ2-5, with TRBD2 identical over 9 bases. V was clipped by 0 bases and J by 1 base; unmatched bases: 3. The CDR3 consists of 16 residues. Germline CDR1 is SSHAT and CDR2 is FNYEAQ (reference sequence). Here the CDR3 reads CASSLAVTSGQETQYF. As DNA, the CDR3 is TGTGCCAGCAGCTTAGCCGTGACTAGCGGCCAAGAGACCCAGTACTTC.

This clone was seen only a few times. The chain has TRBV7-2 and TRBJ2-5, with 9 bases lining up with TRBD1. Trimming took 6 bases from V and 4 from J; bases not matched to a gene: 6. CDR1 is SGHTA, CDR2 FQGNSA, per germline. The CDR3 runs 14 residues. The CDR3 loop reads CASSPTGGGETQYF. CDR3 coding DNA: TGTGCCAGCAGTCCTACAGGGGGCGGAGAGACCCAGTACTTC. The complete variable domain, with remaining parts taken from reference TRBV7-2 and TRBJ2-5, reads GAGVSQSPSNKVTEKGKDVELRCDPISGHTALYWYRQSLGQGLEFLIYFQGNSAPDKSGLPSDRFSAERTGGSVSTLTIQRTQQEDSAVYLCASSPTGGGETQYFGPGTRLLVL.

This clone has more than one count but fewer than ten. This chain uses TRBV7-2 with TRBJ2-3, with D possibly being TRBD2 (7 bases). The CDR3 extends over 13 amino acids. Deletions cut 5 bases from V and 8 bases from J, with 14 bases between. Germline CDR1 is SGHTA and CDR2 is FQGNSA. CDR3 nucleotides: TGTGCCAGCAGCAGCCGGGGGGCGGGTACGCAGTATTTT. This codes for CASSSRGAGTQYF.

The genes are TRBV7-2 and TRBJ2-4, with TRBD1 matching 8 bases. This CDR3 is 16 amino acids long. The germline V gene has CDR1 SGHTA and CDR2 FQGNSA. Trimming took 1 base from V and 4 from J; bases not matched to a gene: 6. The CDR3 region is CASSLEGDRTKNIQYF. The CDR3, as DNA: TGTGCCAGCAGCTTAGAGGGGGACAGGACGAAAAACATTCAGTACTTC.